The present T cell receptor (beta chain) was sequenced within a study of blood T cell repertoires in COVID-19. Sequenced by immunoSEQ multiplex PCR; TCRdb stores in-frame clones only, minus some. This sample has about 310,000 clones, with about 87% found just once. Only one count was recorded for this clone. V lost 1 base and J lost 3; bases outside the gene matches: 1. The CDR3 contains 15 residues. The germline V gene has CDR1 LGHNA and CDR2 YSLEER. This TCR was recovered from a woman aged 18-30 years who had recovered from COVID-19. The chain uses TRBV4-3 and TRBJ1-3; 9 bases match TRBD1. The sequencing input was PBMCs or T cells enriched from blood (not recorded which). CDR3 amino acids: CASSQGQGDGNTIYF. CDR3 bases: TGCGCCAGCAGCCAAGGACAGGGGGATGGAAACACCATATATTTT.